The 17 T cell receptor beta chains in this list originate from one sample, sequenced in a study of T cell changes during pregnancy in multiple sclerosis. TCRdb's table, derived via immunoSEQ multiplex PCR, lists solely in-frame clones and lacks some. There are tens of thousands of clones in the sample; just over 90% occur only once, and 2.5% to 3% lies in the top ten. The sequencing used peripheral blood, collected before pregnancy. The receptors come from a female donor with multiple sclerosis, enrolled in a pregnancy study.

This chain links TRBV2 with TRBJ1-5; D gene unclear. V was trimmed by 6 bases and J by 4 bases, leaving 4 bases between them. The germline gives CDR1 SNHLY, CDR2 FYNNEI. There are 11 residues in the CDR3. The CDR3, as DNA: TGTGCCAGCAGGAGAAATCAGCCCCAGCATTTT. It is translated as CASRRNQPQHF.

The V gene is TRBV5-1, the J gene TRBJ2-1; the D gene is possibly TRBD1 (6 bases). The V and J ends lost 5 bases and 2 bases respectively, with 17 bases between them. This CDR3 comprises 16 residues. Germline V gene data show CDR1 as SGHRS and CDR2 as YFSETQ. CDR3 DNA sequence: TGCGCCAGCAGGCTGGGGGCAGGGAGTCCCTACAATGAGCAGTTCTTC. It yields the protein CASRLGAGSPYNEQFF.

V is TRBV6-5 and J is TRBJ1-2; TRBD1 might be the D (5 bases). Germline loops: CDR1 MNHEY, CDR2 SVGAGI. The CDR3 runs 14 residues. The V and J ends lost 0 bases and 8 bases respectively, with 13 bases between them. CDR3 amino acids: CASSYSMDTSGYTF. In nucleotides, the CDR3 is TGTGCCAGCAGTTACTCTATGGACACCAGCGGCTACACCTTC.

The chain has TRBV7-6 and TRBJ2-3; D uncertain. The ends were cut back, 1 base at V and 0 bases at J, with 8 bases in the middle. Germline lookup yields CDR1 SGHVS and CDR2 FNYEAQ. This CDR3 comprises 15 residues. The CDR3: CASSLGSSSTDTQYF. The CDR3, as DNA: TGTGCCAGCAGCTTAGGCAGTTCTAGCACAGATACGCAGTATTTT.

The V and J genes are TRBV12-2 and TRBJ2-7; no check of the table's D call, TRBD1, against the DNA was made. TRBV12-2 is assigned pseudogene status. The CDR3 is made up of 14 amino acids. The CDR3 reads CASREDICYHEQYF. The CDR3 DNA reads TGTGCAAGTCGCGAAGACATATGCTACCACGAGCAGTACTTC.

The V call is TRBV28, the J call TRBJ2-7; D gene uncertain. Germline lookup yields CDR1 MDHEN and CDR2 SYDVKM. This CDR3 spans 11 amino acids. V was shortened by 4 bases and J by 5 bases, with 6 bases between the two germline ends. The CDR3 DNA follows: TGTGCCAGCAGTTATAGCCACGAGCAGTACTTC. Translated, it gives CASSYSHEQYF.

V and J are TRBV28 and TRBJ1-5; 8 bases fit TRBD1. CDR3 size: 16 residues. Germline V gene lookup returns CDR1 MDHEN and CDR2 SYDVKM. Germline trimming cut 3 bases from V and 7 bases from J; bases unmatched to any gene: 11. DNA of the CDR3: TGTGCCAGCAGTTTCCCAGGGGGCCAGACCGGGCAGCCCCAGCATTTT. This translates into CASSFPGGQTGQPQHF.

The rearrangement uses TRBV9 and TRBJ1-1, with 10 bases that match TRBD1. Per the germline V gene, CDR1 is SGDLS and CDR2 is YYNGEE. The CDR3 sequence is 13 residues long. V was clipped by 2 bases and J by 6 bases; unmatched bases: 1. The CDR3 loop is CASSVTGGSEAFF. The CDR3 region has the DNA TGTGCCAGCAGCGTGACAGGGGGCTCTGAAGCTTTCTTT.

This chain connects TRBV9 to TRBJ1-2; D uncertain. The CDR3 is made up of 12 amino acids. V lost 5 bases to trimming and J lost 4 bases, with 9 bases between them. Germline V gives CDR1 SGDLS, CDR2 YYNGEE. The CDR3 DNA reads as TGTGCCAGCAGTGACTACCTCTATGGCTACACCTTC. Translation: CASSDYLYGYTF.

The V and J genes are TRBV4-3 and TRBJ2-3; tentative D call: TRBD2 (5 bases). The CDR3 is 13 residues long. The V end was cut by 1 base, the J end by 8 bases, with 10 bases between. Germline-derived CDR1 and CDR2 are LGHNA and YSLEER. CDR3 region: CASSQGEGSTQYF. In DNA form, the CDR3 reads TGCGCCAGCAGCCAAGGAGAGGGAAGTACGCAGTATTTT.

The chain combines TRBV28 with TRBJ2-7; 8 bases are shared with TRBD1. V trimming: 3 bases; J trimming: 2 bases; junction bases outside the gene matches: 3. CDR3 length equals 14 residues. CDR1 is MDHEN, CDR2 SYDVKM, per germline. The CDR3 is CASSFSTGAYEQYF. DNA for the CDR3: TGTGCCAGCAGTTTCTCGACAGGGGCCTACGAGCAGTACTTC.

V is TRBV6-1 and J is TRBJ1-1, with a weak D call TRBD1 (5 bases). This CDR3 spans 13 amino acids. Germline V gives CDR1 MNHNS, CDR2 SASEGT. Trimming stripped 8 bases from V and 6 bases from J, with 16 bases between. In nucleotides, the CDR3 is TGTGCCAGCTCCGCCAGGACACCGTCTGAAGCTTTCTTT. This codes for CASSARTPSEAFF.

This sequence joins TRBV28 and TRBJ2-7; perhaps TRBD2 as D (5 bases). The germline V and J ends were trimmed by 6 bases and 0 bases, with 15 bases remaining between them. This CDR3 has 15 amino acids. Germline-derived CDR1 and CDR2 are MDHEN and SYDVKM. As DNA, the CDR3 is TGTGCCAGCAGCGAGGAGAGGGAGATCTCCTACGAGCAGTACTTC. This sequence encodes CASSEEREISYEQYF.

This clone was counted once. The CDR3 sequence: CASSLTPIGVKNIQYF. The CDR3 DNA reads TGCGCCAGCAGCTTAACCCCGATAGGGGTGAAAAACATTCAGTACTTC. The rearrangement joins TRBV5-1 to TRBJ2-4, with D perhaps TRBD1 (5 bases). The CDR3 sequence is 16 residues long. Trimming took 2 bases from V and 4 from J, leaving 16 bases between them. Germline values: CDR1 SGHRS, CDR2 YFSETQ.

The chain uses TRBV7-9 and TRBJ2-7; 9 nucleotides align to TRBD2. From germline, CDR1 is SEHNR and CDR2 FQNEAQ (reference sequence). Trimming took 5 bases from V and 6 from J; bases not matched to a gene: 11. The CDR3 has 15 residues. CDR3 loop: CASSPPSGVPLEQYF. The CDR3 nucleotides are TGTGCCAGCAGCCCTCCTAGCGGGGTCCCACTCGAGCAGTACTTC.

V and J are TRBV14 and TRBJ2-7; D gene ambiguous. The germline V and J ends were trimmed by 1 base and 12 bases, with 13 bases remaining between them. From germline, CDR1 is SGHDN and CDR2 FVKESK. This CDR3 is 12 amino acids long. The CDR3 sequence is CASSQAGGFPYF. CDR3 in DNA: TGTGCCAGCAGCCAAGCCGGCGGTTTTCCGTACTTC.

The gene calls are TRBV11-2 and TRBJ2-3; 9 nucleotides match TRBD1. Germline V gene sequence: CDR1 SGHAT, CDR2 FQNNGV. The CDR3 extends over 16 amino acids. With V trimmed by 4 bases and J by 4 bases, 9 bases remained unmatched. Here the CDR3 DNA reads TGTGCCAGCAGCTCCGGGACAGGGATAAGCGCAGATACGCAGTATTTT. Protein product: CASSSGTGISADTQYF.